This entry is about one T cell receptor (beta chain). In the study's own analysis: Amplification of reference gene primers was used by the study to estimate nucleated cell counts. Profiled with immunoSEQ multiplex PCR; TCRdb holds only in-frame clones, not every one. V, J and clone size are taken as reported in that table, and D and trimming were inferred from the DNA itself. The table has roughly 63,000 clones, roughly nine tenths seen once. The sample originates from a study of blood T cell repertoires in COVID-19. Background on the study: Spain, Italy and the United States supplied samples that represented acute and convalescent COVID-19. PBMCs, B-cell-depleted T cells, or T cells were the source of the cDNA or gDNA that made up the material.

The sequence was collected from a middle-aged man with active COVID-19. Sequenced material: peripheral blood.

CDR3 region: CASSLTQGTVSPLHF. CDR3 coding DNA: TGCGCCAGCAGCTTGACTCAGGGGACGGTGTCACCCCTCCACTTT. The chain uses TRBV5-1 and TRBJ1-6; D is possibly TRBD1 (6 bases). The CDR3 loop spans 15 amino acids. Germline V gene lookup returns CDR1 SGHRS and CDR2 YFSETQ. The V gene lost 1 base and the J gene lost 10 bases, with 15 bases spanning the gap.